This TCR beta chain was identified during a study of blood T cell repertoires in COVID-19. This clone was detected only once. In the original processing: Amplification of reference gene primers was used by the study to estimate nucleated cell counts. TCRdb keeps only in-frame clones here, not all; method: immunoSEQ multiplex PCR. The V and J calls and the clone size are those of that table, but D and trimming were determined from the DNA. The data show 90,000 to 110,000 clones, 81% seen once. V lost 2 bases and J lost 0; bases outside the gene matches: 6. The germline V gene encodes CDR1 KGHSH and CDR2 LQKENI. The CDR3 length is 18 residues.

The sample comprised peripheral blood. This clonotype originated in a man older than 75 with acute or convalescent COVID-19. This chain joins TRBV18 and TRBJ2-2; 10 bases agree with TRBD1. DNA for the CDR3: TGTGCCAGCTCACCAGGGGACAGGGGATTGTCGAACACCGGGGAGCTGTTTTTT. Amino acid sequence: CASSPGDRGLSNTGELFF.